This record concerns one T cell receptor (beta chain) sequence. In its sample, this clonotype was seen a few times. The clone's antigen remains unknown. No much larger clone exists at a distance of one base, and base qualities are not known. The data stem from a study of T cells after yellow fever vaccination (dated 2019 in TCRdb). About the full investigation: The SMART-Seq v4 Ultra Low Input RNA kit was used to prepare libraries from fractions with low cell numbers. Bulk TCR alpha and beta repertoires were sequenced longitudinally to track T-cell clones before and after primary and booster YFV17D yellow fever vaccination. Two healthy male donors, one aged 18 to 30 and one aged 30 to 40 years, made up the cohort. Bulk PBMC replicates and cell subsets were isolated from blood drawn at multiple timepoints before and after both primary and secondary immunization. The paper's findings and limits, for the study overall: Computational filtering was needed because FACS-sorted repertoires could contain abundant contaminating clonotypes from the bulk population. Compared with the primary T-cell response, the secondary T-cell response was faster but weaker, reaching its peak on day 5 rather than on day 15. A small fraction of clonotypes appeared in both the CD4 and CD8 compartments, likely as a result of convergent recombination. After the booster, most clones that had expanded after primary vaccination were detected again (almost 97% of CD4 and more than 80% of CD8), suggesting broad maintenance of memory. Because only two donors were included in the study, the extent to which the findings can be generalized is limited.

Via the germline V gene (reference sequence), CDR1 is DFQATT and CDR2 SNEGSKA. V and J lose 4 bases and 3 bases, and a span of 6 bases separates them. The CDR3 numbers 12 residues from cysteine through phenylalanine. The entry retains the CDR3 DNA only, 36 bases that are in frame from base 1. TCR cDNA was made using 5'RACE template switching, a step that added a universal primer site and unique molecular identifiers. cDNA synthesis was primed from both the TCR alpha and TCR beta constant segments. Library amplification involved two PCR steps, and the second step added sample barcodes and sequencing adapters. Libraries were sequenced on Illumina HiSeq 2500 (2x100 bp) or NovaSeq (2x150 bp). Turning to the authors' computational methods: MIGEC was used to demultiplex reads and collapse the reads into UMI consensus sequences, and MiXCR was used for V(D)J alignment. Vaccine-responding clonotypes were identified with edgeR using replicate PBMC samples, with FDR below 0.01 and a log2 fold change above 5 up to day 15 being required. Bulk clonotypes were assigned CD4 or CD8 identity according to which sequenced CD4 or CD8 repertoire held them at higher abundance. TCRdb passed the public sequencing reads through fastp at Q25 and MiXCR, retaining productive beta sequences. Each entry is one CDR3 protein sequence, shown with its most common DNA and genes. Here the V and J calls rest on TCRdb's processing, not on the authors' analysis. This sample is represented by approximately 150,000 distinct CDR3 sequences; 5.5% to 8% of them were singletons. The biggest ten clones account for nearly 3% of the sample.

The treatment or condition label of this sample denotes: live attenuated yellow fever vaccine strain. A standard Ficoll-Paque protocol was used to isolate PBMCs from peripheral blood. Dynabeads CD4 and CD8 positive selection kits were used to isolate CD4 and CD8 T-cell fractions. RNA was extracted with TriZol from bulk PBMCs, CD4 and CD8 fractions, and dextramer-positive and dextramer-negative fractions. The chain couples TRBV20-1 to TRBJ2-2, with the D segment identity uncertain. The sequences come from CD4+ T cells sorted from PBMCs, collected on the day of the first yellow fever vaccination. The TCR was taken from a man aged 18-30 years who received the YFV17D yellow fever vaccine. Here the CDR3 is given as CSAIGYTGELFF. The base sequence is TGCAGTGCTATCGGCTACACCGGGGAGCTGTTTTTT.